This T cell receptor beta chain was recovered during a study of radiotherapy plus CTLA-4 blockade in lung cancer. The germline V and J ends were trimmed by 4 bases and 8 bases, with 14 bases remaining between them. CDR1 ENHRY and CDR2 SYGVKD come from the germline V gene. There are 13 residues in the CDR3. Clones were sequenced by immunoSEQ multiplex PCR, and TCRdb holds only the in-frame ones, with some missing. This table holds about 88,000 clones, roughly 70% found once. V gene TRBV10-3 combines with J gene TRBJ1-1, with D perhaps matching TRBD1 (6 bases). The sequencing here drew on peripheral blood, taken from a patient treated with radiotherapy plus ipilimumab. This TCR came from a human donor with non-small cell lung cancer that progressed on radiotherapy plus ipilimumab. CDR3 residues: CAISVDGQREAFF. The CDR3 DNA sequence: TGTGCCATCAGTGTAGATGGACAGAGGGAAGCTTTCTTT.